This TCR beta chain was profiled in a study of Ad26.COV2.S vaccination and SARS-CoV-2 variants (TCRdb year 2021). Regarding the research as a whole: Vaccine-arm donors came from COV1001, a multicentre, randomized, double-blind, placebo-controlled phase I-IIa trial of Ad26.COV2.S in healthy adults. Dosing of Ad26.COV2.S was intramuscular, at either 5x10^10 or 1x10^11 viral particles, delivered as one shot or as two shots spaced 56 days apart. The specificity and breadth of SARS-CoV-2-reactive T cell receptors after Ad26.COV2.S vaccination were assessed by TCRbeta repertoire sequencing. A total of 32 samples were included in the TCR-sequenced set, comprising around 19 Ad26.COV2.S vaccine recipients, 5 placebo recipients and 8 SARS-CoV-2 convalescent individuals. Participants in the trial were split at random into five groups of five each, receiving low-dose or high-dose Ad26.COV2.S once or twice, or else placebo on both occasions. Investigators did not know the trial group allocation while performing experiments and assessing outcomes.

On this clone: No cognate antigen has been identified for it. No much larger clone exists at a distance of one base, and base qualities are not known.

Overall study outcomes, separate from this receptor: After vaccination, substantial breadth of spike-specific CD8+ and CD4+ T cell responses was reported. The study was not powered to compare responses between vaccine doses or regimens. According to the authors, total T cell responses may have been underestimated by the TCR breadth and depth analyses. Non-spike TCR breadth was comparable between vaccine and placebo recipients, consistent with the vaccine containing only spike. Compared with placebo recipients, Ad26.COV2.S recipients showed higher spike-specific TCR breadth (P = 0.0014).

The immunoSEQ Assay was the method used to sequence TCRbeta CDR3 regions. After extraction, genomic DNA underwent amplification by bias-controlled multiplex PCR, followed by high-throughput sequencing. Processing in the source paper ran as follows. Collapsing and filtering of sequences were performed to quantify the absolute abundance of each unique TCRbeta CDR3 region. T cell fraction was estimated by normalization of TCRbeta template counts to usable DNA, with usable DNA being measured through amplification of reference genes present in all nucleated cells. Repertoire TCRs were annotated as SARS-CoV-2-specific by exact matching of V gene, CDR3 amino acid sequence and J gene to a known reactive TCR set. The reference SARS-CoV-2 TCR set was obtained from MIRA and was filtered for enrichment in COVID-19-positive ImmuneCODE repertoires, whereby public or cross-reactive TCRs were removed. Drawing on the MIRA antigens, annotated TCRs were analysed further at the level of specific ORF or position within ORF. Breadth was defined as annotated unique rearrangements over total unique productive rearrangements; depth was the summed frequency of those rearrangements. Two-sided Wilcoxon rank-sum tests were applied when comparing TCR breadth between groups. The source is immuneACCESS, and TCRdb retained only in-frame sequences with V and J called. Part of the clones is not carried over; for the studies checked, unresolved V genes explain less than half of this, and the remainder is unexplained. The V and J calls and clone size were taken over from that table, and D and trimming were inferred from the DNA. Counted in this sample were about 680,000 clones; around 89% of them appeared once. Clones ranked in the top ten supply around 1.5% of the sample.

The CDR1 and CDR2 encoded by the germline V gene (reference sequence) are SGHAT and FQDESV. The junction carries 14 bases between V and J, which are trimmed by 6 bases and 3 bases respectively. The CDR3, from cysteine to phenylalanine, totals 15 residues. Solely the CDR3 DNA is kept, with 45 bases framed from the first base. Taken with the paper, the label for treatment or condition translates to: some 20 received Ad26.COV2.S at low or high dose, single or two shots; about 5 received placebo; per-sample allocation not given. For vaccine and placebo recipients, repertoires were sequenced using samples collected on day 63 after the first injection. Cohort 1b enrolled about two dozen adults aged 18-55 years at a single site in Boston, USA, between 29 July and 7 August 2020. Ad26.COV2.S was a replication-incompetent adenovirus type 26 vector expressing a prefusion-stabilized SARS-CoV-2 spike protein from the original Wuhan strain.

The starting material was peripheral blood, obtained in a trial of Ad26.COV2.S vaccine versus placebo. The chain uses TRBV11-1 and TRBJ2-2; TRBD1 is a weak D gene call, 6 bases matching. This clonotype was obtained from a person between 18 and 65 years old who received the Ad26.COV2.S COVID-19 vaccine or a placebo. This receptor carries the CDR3 CASRGEGHYTGELFF. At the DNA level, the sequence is TGTGCCAGCAGGGGAGAGGGACACTACACCGGGGAGCTGTTTTTT.